The 31 T cell receptor beta chains reported below all come from one sample, sequenced in a study of CD8+CD57+ T cells in acquired aplastic anemia. CDR3 and TCR beta VDJ profiling relied on a genomic DNA template. MiXCR, run by TCRdb on the reads, gives a single entry per CDR3 protein. Of a few hundred thousand distinct CDR3 sequences detected, roughly 82% appear once; the ten largest clones hold 40% to 50%. An expansion of CD8+CD57+ cells by flow cytometry had been shown in patients chosen for sequencing. Input material: sorted CD4+, CD8+, or CD8+CD57+ T cells (not recorded which) from PBMCs. Every receptor here comes from a human donor with aplastic anemia.

For this clonotype: A much bigger clone sits one base away, suggesting this may be a read error. The CDR3 ends on some other residue instead of the conserved phenylalanine or tryptophan, so this is likely a read error. This rearrangement joins TRBV5-4 to TRBJ1-2, with TRBD1 as a possible D gene (5 bases). Trimming took off 3 bases at V and 4 bases at J, with 13 bases between the two ends. Germline assignment: CDR1 SGHNT and CDR2 YYREEE (reference sequence). The CDR3 extends over 14 amino acids. The CDR3 protein is CASSSWDDPYGYTL. CDR3 nucleotide sequence: TGTGCCAGCAGCTCGTGGGACGACCCCTATGGCTACACCCTC.

Regarding this clonotype: Because the CDR3's place on the DNA is in doubt, the DNA is left out and the CDR3 is given as listed by TCRdb. The rearrangement uses TRBV7-6 and TRBJ2-3. The germline V gene encodes CDR1 SGHVS and CDR2 FNYEAQ. The CDR3 spans 14 amino acids, including both terminal residues. This CDR3 reads CASSLAPTATQYFF.

This clonotype was detected only once. The V gene is TRBV7-3, the J gene TRBJ2-6; D possibly corresponds to TRBD2 (5 bases). V was shortened by 7 bases and J by 4 bases, with 17 bases between the two germline ends. CDR3 length equals 16 residues. Looked up from germline, CDR1 is SGHTA and CDR2 is FQGTGA. In DNA form, the CDR3 reads TGTGCCAGCACCATAGAGGGTAGCTACGGGGCCAACGTCCTGACTTTC. Its translation: CASTIEGSYGANVLTF. Full variable domain (outside the CDR3, taken from reference TRBV7-3 and TRBJ2-6): GAGVSQTPSNKVTEKGKYVELRCDPISGHTALYWYRQSLGQGPEFLIYFQGTGAADDSGLPNDRFFAVRPEGSVSTLKIQRTERGDSAVYLCASTIEGSYGANVLTFGAGSRLTVL.

This clonotype was counted only a few times. This rearrangement joins TRBV15 to TRBJ2-7; D unresolved. CDR1 and CDR2 (germline): LNHNV, YYDKDF (reference sequence). V was clipped by 0 bases and J by 4 bases, with 7 bases between them. The CDR3 has 13 amino acids. The CDR3 spells CATSREALYEQYF. The CDR3 DNA is TGTGCCACCAGCAGAGAGGCCCTTTACGAGCAGTACTTC.

V is TRBV5-4 and J is TRBJ2-7; TRBD1 matches at 7 bases. Trimming removed 1 base from V and 1 base from J; junction bases left unmatched: 14. This CDR3 is 18 amino acids long. CDR1 and CDR2 from the germline V gene are SGHNT and YYREEE (reference sequence). CDR3 residues: CASSLQRDGTALSYEQYF. The CDR3 DNA reads TGTGCCAGCAGCTTGCAACGAGACGGGACAGCCCTTTCCTACGAGCAGTACTTC. Supplemented by reference TRBV5-4 and TRBJ2-7, the full variable domain reads ETGVTQSPTHLIKTRGQQVTLRCSSQSGHNTVSWYQQALGQGPQFIFQYYREEENGRGNFPPRFSGLQFPNYSSELNVNALELDDSALYLCASSLQRDGTALSYEQYFGPGTRLTVT.

With regard to this clonotype: The CDR3 ends on some other residue instead of the conserved phenylalanine or tryptophan, so this is likely a read error. J is TRBJ2-7 and V is TRBV5-4; D might be TRBD2 (6 bases). CDR1 and CDR2 (germline): SGHNT, YYREEE (reference sequence). The CDR3 extends over 15 amino acids. The germline V and J ends were trimmed by 2 bases and 1 base, with 13 bases remaining between them. CDR3 sequence (DNA): TGTGCCAGCAGCTTTACTAGGGACTTTTCCTACGAGCAGTACTCC. Translated, it gives CASSFTRDFSYEQYS.

The chain links TRBV2 to TRBJ2-7; perhaps TRBD1 as D (6 bases). Germline V gives CDR1 SNHLY, CDR2 FYNNEI. CDR3 length: 13 residues. Trimming pared 6 bases from V and 8 bases from J, leaving 17 bases between. The CDR3 sequence is CASSHGGAEKQYV. As DNA, the CDR3 is TGTGCCAGCAGCCATGGGGGCGCAGAGAAGCAGTACGTC.

The table lists this clonotype with a count of one. The chain uses TRBV7-2 and TRBJ2-3; no clear D gene. Germline CDR1 reads SGHTA; CDR2 reads FQGNSA. Between the trimmed V and J ends, which lost 5 bases and 11 bases, there was a span of 23 bases. CDR3 size: 15 residues. CDR3 amino acids: CASSPVDGLEEKQYF. The CDR3 nucleotides read TGTGCCAGCAGCCCCGTTGACGGGCTCGAGGAGAAGCAGTATTTT.

The rearrangement links TRBV7-3 to TRBJ2-5; D unclear. V was shortened by 5 bases and J by 5 bases, with 9 bases between the two germline ends. Germline values: CDR1 SGHTA, CDR2 FQGTGA. The length of the CDR3 is 12 residues. CDR3 loop: CASSTRAETQYF. DNA for the CDR3: TGTGCCAGCAGCACCCGGGCGGAGACCCAGTACTTC.

This chain connects TRBV11-1 to TRBJ2-5; 10 bases line up with TRBD1. CDR3 length: 17 residues. Germline V lookup: CDR1 SGHAT, CDR2 FQDESV (reference sequence). The trim removed 4 bases at V and 5 bases at J, leaving 13 bases unmatched. The chain's CDR3 is CASSSGDRGPASETQYF. The CDR3 DNA follows: TGTGCCAGCAGCTCCGGGGACAGGGGCCCGGCTTCGGAGACCCAGTACTTC.

J is TRBJ1-6 and V is TRBV14, with a tentative D call TRBD1 (5 bases). This CDR3 is 18 amino acids long. Trimming took off 2 bases at V and 2 bases at J, with 16 bases between the two ends. The V gene's germline CDR1 is SGHDN and CDR2 FVKESK. The CDR3 here is CASSQRPTAHTYNSPLHF. As DNA, the CDR3 is TGTGCCAGCAGCCAAAGGCCGACAGCTCACACCTATAATTCACCCCTCCACTTT.

With respect to this clonotype: The CDR3 end shows no conserved phenylalanine or tryptophan, and so a read error is likely. Because the CDR3's place on the DNA is in doubt, the DNA is left out and the CDR3 is given as listed by TCRdb. The chain is built from TRBV2 and TRBJ2-3; TRBD2, as called in the table, went unchecked against the DNA. The CDR3 length equals 14 residues, ends included. From germline, CDR1 is SNHLY and CDR2 FYNNEI. CDR3 amino acids: CASSLAVDDQYLEP.

This clonotype came up a few times. The germline gene is not matched at one end of the junction; a read error may be the cause. V is TRBV5-1 and J is TRBJ2-1, with a tentative D call TRBD2 (6 bases). The CDR3 has 13 residues. Germline V gene lookup returns CDR1 SGHRS and CDR2 YFSETQ. CDR3 bases: TGTGCCAGCAGTGATGGGGGGATTCCGGAGCAGTTCTTC. Translated: CASSDGGIPEQFF.

Concerning this clonotype: One junction end does not reproduce the germline sequence, and a read error may be involved. CDR3 sequence (DNA): TGTGCCAGCAGCAGTCCCATGACTAACGAGACCGAGTACTTC. Its translation: CASSSPMTNETEYF. The chain has TRBV7-9 and TRBJ2-5; possibly TRBD2 for D (5 bases). Germline values: CDR1 SEHNR, CDR2 FQNEAQ (reference sequence). The CDR3 contains 14 residues.

Remarks on this clonotype: The junction does not match germline at one end; this may be a read error. The V and J genes are TRBV9 and TRBJ2-3; D might be TRBD1 (6 bases). CDR1 is SGDLS and CDR2 is YYNGEE in the germline V gene. The CDR3 has 13 amino acids. As DNA, the CDR3 is TGTGCCAGCGGGGGCGCTGGGACCATTAAGCACTTTTTT. Its protein is CASGGAGTIKHFF.

To note about this clonotype: This sequence may be a read error, since a much larger clone differs from it by one base. It is likely a read error, because the conserved phenylalanine at the end of the CDR3 is missing. The DNA is left out, because the CDR3 cannot be placed on it with certainty; the CDR3 is given as TCRdb lists it. This sequence joins TRBV7-6 and TRBJ1-2; no DNA check was done on the table's D call, TRBD1. Per the germline V gene, CDR1 is SGHVS and CDR2 is FNYEAQ. The CDR3 has 13 amino acids, counting both end residues. CDR3 residues: CASSLAHGTKDTQ.

This clonotype has a count of ten or more. Given the absence of the conserved phenylalanine or tryptophan at the CDR3 end, a read error is likely. The DNA is omitted, as the CDR3 cannot be located on it reliably, and the CDR3 follows TCRdb's listing. The rearrangement uses TRBV7-8 and TRBJ2-3; the tabulated D call, TRBD2, remains unverified against the DNA. Germline V lookup: CDR1 SGHVS, CDR2 FQNEAQ. Including both end residues, the CDR3 is 13 amino acids long. The CDR3: CASSFAGGPDTQY.

The chain employs TRBV7-9 and TRBJ2-1; weak D call: TRBD2 (7 bases). Trimming cost V 3 bases and J 8 bases, with 20 bases left between them. The germline V gene has CDR1 SEHNR and CDR2 FQNEAQ (reference sequence). CDR3 length equals 16 residues. CDR3 DNA sequence: TGTGCCAGCAGCTTTGAAACCGGGGGGCTGATTGATGAGCAGTTCTTC. Its protein is CASSFETGGLIDEQFF.

For this clonotype: The junction and the germline gene differ at one end; a read error may be behind it. The chain uses TRBV5-8 and TRBJ2-3; unclear D gene. The germline CDR1 and CDR2 sequences are SGHTS and YDEGEE. The CDR3 covers 14 residues. The CDR3 sequence is CASSQDLGPDTQYF. As DNA, the CDR3 is TGCGCCAGCAGCCAAGATCTAGGTCCCGATACGCAGTATTTT.

This chain connects TRBV7-9 to TRBJ1-2; the D gene is possibly TRBD1 (5 bases). The germline CDR1 and CDR2 sequences are SEHNR and FQNEAQ (reference sequence). The CDR3 runs 16 residues. V was pared by 3 bases and J by 5 bases, with 19 bases between. The CDR3 here is CASSLEPEGLVYGYTF. In nucleotides, the CDR3 is TGTGCCAGCAGCTTGGAACCCGAGGGGCTCGTATATGGCTACACCTTC.

Comment on this clonotype: Since no conserved phenylalanine or tryptophan closes the CDR3, a read error is the likely cause. The DNA is omitted, as the CDR3 cannot be located on it reliably, and the CDR3 follows TCRdb's listing. The J gene is TRBJ2-1, the V gene TRBV7-9; the table's TRBD1 call for D was not verified on the DNA. Counting both end residues, the CDR3 totals 13 amino acids. Germline V gene lookup returns CDR1 SEHNR and CDR2 FQNEAQ (reference sequence). CDR3 region: CASSVGGIGGRVD.

A remark on this clonotype: A read error may account for a junction end that differs from germline. The rearrangement uses TRBV15 and TRBJ2-3, with 8 nucleotides matching TRBD2. This CDR3 is built from 14 residues. In germline, CDR1 is LNHNV, CDR2 YYDKDF (reference sequence). CDR3 loop: CASSGAGGPDAQYF. The CDR3 DNA sequence: TGTGCCAGCAGCGGCGCGGGAGGTCCCGATGCGCAGTATTTT.

This clonotype was counted once. CDR3 sequence reads: CSRDRQGGNEQFF. In DNA form, the CDR3 reads TGCAGCAGAGATAGACAGGGGGGGAATGAGCAGTTCTTC. The chain has TRBV29-1 and TRBJ2-1; 9 bases line up with TRBD1. The CDR3 has 13 residues. Germline V gene lookup returns CDR1 SQVTM and CDR2 ANQGSEA. The J segment lost 7 bases and the V segment lost 8 bases, leaving 9 bases of the junction unmatched.

On this clonotype itself: No conserved phenylalanine or tryptophan is present at the end of the CDR3, so a read error is the likely explanation. It is unclear where the CDR3 begins or ends on the DNA, so no DNA is shown, and the CDR3 is as TCRdb lists it. The gene calls are TRBV7-9 and TRBJ2-2. The CDR3 region is 13 residues in length, termini included. Germline V gene data show CDR1 as SEHNR and CDR2 as FQNEAQ (reference sequence). The chain's CDR3 is CASSLTNTGERFL.

This clonotype was observed a handful of times. This chain uses TRBV15 with TRBJ1-2; TRBD1 is a possible D gene (5 bases). The CDR3 extends over 15 amino acids. Germline CDR1 is LNHNV and CDR2 is YYDKDF (reference sequence). Trimming left V 3 bases short and J 5 bases short, with 16 bases between. For the CDR3, the DNA is TGTGCCACCAGCAGTTCCTCCGGGACTGGTTATGGCTACACCTTC. Amino acid sequence: CATSSSSGTGYGYTF.

The CDR3 sequence is CASSDGGIGGQFF. CDR3 DNA sequence: TGTGCCAGCAGTGATGGGGGGATCGGGGGGCAGTTCTTC. The rearrangement joins TRBV7-9 to TRBJ2-1; possibly TRBD2 for D (6 bases). Germline V gene data show CDR1 as SEHNR and CDR2 as FQNEAQ (reference sequence). The V and J ends lost 6 bases and 12 bases respectively, with 18 bases between them. CDR3 length: 13 amino acids.

The chain employs TRBV7-8 and TRBJ2-1; 9 bases are a match to TRBD2. Germline values: CDR1 SGHVS, CDR2 FQNEAQ. The CDR3 is 15 residues long. V lost 5 bases, J lost 9 bases, and 11 bases stayed unmatched. The chain's CDR3 is CASSMAGGVDTEQFF. The CDR3 DNA follows: TGTGCCAGCAGCATGGCGGGAGGGGTCGATACTGAGCAGTTCTTC.

The count of this clonotype is one. The V call is TRBV10-3, the J call TRBJ1-1; weak D call: TRBD1 (5 bases). Germline lookup yields CDR1 ENHRY and CDR2 SYGVKD. CDR3 length: 13 amino acids. V gave up 10 bases and J gave up 8 bases, with 20 bases separating them. In nucleotides, the CDR3 is TGTGCCAGCAGGCGCGGGACCGGTGGAGAAGCTTTCTTT. Translating it yields CASRRGTGGEAFF.

This chain connects TRBV7-2 to TRBJ2-7; D might be TRBD2 (5 bases). V dropped 3 bases and J dropped 1 base, with 22 bases sitting between them. This CDR3 is built from 18 residues. Germline CDR1 is SGHTA and CDR2 is FQGNSA. The CDR3 spells CASSFAPDGKALSYEQYV. The CDR3 coding sequence is TGTGCCAGCAGCTTTGCTCCAGACGGGAAAGCCCTTTCCTACGAGCAGTACGTC.

This clonotype was observed once. Likely a read error: the CDR3 ends without its conserved phenylalanine or tryptophan. The DNA is left out, because the CDR3 cannot be placed on it with certainty; the CDR3 is given as TCRdb lists it. The V call is TRBV2, the J call TRBJ2-6; the D call of TRBD1 is as the table states it, not checked on the DNA. 16 amino acids form the CDR3, both terminal residues included. The germline V gene has CDR1 SNHLY and CDR2 FYNNEI. The chain's CDR3 is CASGVGGTDTPYFRTG.

In regard to this clonotype: Since no conserved phenylalanine or tryptophan closes the CDR3, a read error is the likely cause. It is unclear where the CDR3 begins or ends on the DNA, so no DNA is shown, and the CDR3 is as TCRdb lists it. The chain's CDR3 is CASGDGGTGGRDL. This rearrangement joins TRBV7-9 to TRBJ2-3; no check of the table's D call, TRBD1, against the DNA was made. Germline loops: CDR1 SEHNR, CDR2 FQNEAQ (reference sequence). From its first to its last residue, the CDR3 has 13 amino acids.